A single sample is the source of the 25 T cell receptor beta chains below, sequenced in a study of T cell responses to AZD1222 COVID-19 vaccine. TCRdb keeps only in-frame clones here, not all; method: immunoSEQ multiplex PCR. This sample carries 100,000 to 150,000 clones, roughly 90% of them seen once, and the ten largest clones take approximately 1.8%. The sample here was peripheral blood, taken on day 0 of AZD1222 vaccination. These receptors were obtained from an adult in good health.

The chain joins TRBV5-6 to TRBJ2-1; 11 nucleotides agree with TRBD2. Germline CDR1 SGHDT, CDR2 YYEEEE. V shed 4 bases, J shed 5 bases, and the junction held 2 bases outside the gene matches. The length of the CDR3 is 14 residues. CDR3 in amino acids: CASSPTSGNNEQFF. For the CDR3, the DNA is TGTGCCAGCAGCCCGACTAGCGGGAACAATGAGCAGTTCTTC.

This clone was seen just once. The chain employs TRBV28 and TRBJ2-4; TRBD2 matches at 7 bases. This CDR3 has 12 residues. The trim removed 10 bases at V and 5 bases at J, leaving 5 bases unmatched. Germline-derived CDR1 and CDR2 are MDHEN and SYDVKM. The CDR3 DNA sequence: TGTGCCATCCGGGGGGACCAAAACATTCAGTACTTC. Residues: CAIRGDQNIQYF.

The genes are TRBV20-1 and TRBJ1-1, with D tentatively TRBD1 (5 bases). The CDR3 spans 10 residues. Germline V gene lookup returns CDR1 DFQATT and CDR2 SNEGSKA (reference sequence). Trimming cost V 7 bases and J 11 bases, with 14 bases left between them. CDR3 in amino acids: CSVRGSGAFF. The DNA of the CDR3 is TGCAGTGTGAGGGGCTCGGGGGCTTTCTTT.

This chain joins TRBV18 and TRBJ2-3; 10 bases match TRBD1. The CDR3 consists of 16 residues. The germline CDR1 and CDR2 sequences are KGHSH and LQKENI. V was clipped by 2 bases and J by 1 base; unmatched bases: 3. The CDR3 DNA reads as TGTGCCAGCTCACCAGTGGGGACAGGGGGCACAGATACGCAGTATTTT. Translation gives CASSPVGTGGTDTQYF.

The chain has TRBV2 and TRBJ2-3; possibly TRBD1 for D (7 bases). The ends were cut back, 5 bases at V and 1 base at J, with 22 bases in the middle. This CDR3 is built from 18 residues. Germline V gene data show CDR1 as SNHLY and CDR2 as FYNNEI. In DNA, the CDR3 is TGTGCCAGCAGTACAGGGGCAGGGGGGCGAGTGGGCACAGATACGCAGTATTTT. It is translated as CASSTGAGGRVGTDTQYF.

The chain couples TRBV19 to TRBJ1-4, with 8 bases matching TRBD1. The germline gives CDR1 LNHDA, CDR2 SQIVND (reference sequence). V was pared by 6 bases and J by 7 bases, with 7 bases of the junction left unmatched. The CDR3 runs to 14 residues. The CDR3 reads CASSPGGAGEKLFF. The CDR3 coding sequence is TGTGCCAGTAGCCCAGGGGGCGCGGGTGAAAAACTGTTTTTT.

V gene TRBV19 combines with J gene TRBJ2-1; TRBD2 aligns across 9 bases. This CDR3 is built from 14 residues. Trimming at V came to 8 bases and at J to 6 bases, leaving 8 bases not matched to a gene. The V gene's germline CDR1 is LNHDA and CDR2 SQIVND (reference sequence). In DNA, the CDR3 is TGTGCCAGTGAGGGACTAGCAAGGAGCAATGAGCAGTTCTTC. Translation: CASEGLARSNEQFF.

This sequence joins TRBV5-1 and TRBJ1-1, with D unclear. CDR1 and CDR2 (germline): SGHRS, YFSETQ. This CDR3 is built from 15 residues. Trimming left V 2 bases short and J 4 bases short, with 15 bases between. CDR3 DNA sequence: TGCGCCAGCAGCTTACCGTCGGGCGGAAGCACTGAAGCTTTCTTT. Translated, it gives CASSLPSGGSTEAFF.

Only one count was recorded for this clone. The chain joins TRBV2 to TRBJ1-3; D possibly corresponds to TRBD1 (5 bases). V was cut by 8 bases and J by 0 bases, with 14 bases left in between. Germline lookup yields CDR1 SNHLY and CDR2 FYNNEI. This CDR3 has 15 residues. CDR3 nucleotides: TGTGCCAGCGCCCCCCACGGGGGCTCTGGAAACACCATATATTTT. Its translation is CASAPHGGSGNTIYF.

The CDR3 spells CASSLASSGNTIYF. In nucleotides, the CDR3 is TGCGCCAGCAGCTTGGCCAGCTCTGGAAACACCATATATTTT. V and J are TRBV5-1 and TRBJ1-3; no definite D call. Trimming left V 0 bases short and J 0 bases short, with 4 bases between. Germline V lookup: CDR1 SGHRS, CDR2 YFSETQ. The CDR3 spans 14 residues.

The gene calls are TRBV7-2 and TRBJ2-2; 10 bases are a match to TRBD2. V shed 8 bases and J 1 base; nucleotides not matched to a gene: 10. The CDR3 consists of 17 residues. The germline V gene encodes CDR1 SGHTA and CDR2 FQGNSA. CDR3 region: CASHNWASGGNTGELFF. The CDR3 bases are TGTGCCAGCCACAACTGGGCTAGCGGGGGGAACACCGGGGAGCTGTTTTTT.

The V call is TRBV6-5, the J call TRBJ2-1; 10 bases map to TRBD2. V lost 2 bases to trimming and J lost 9 bases; unmatched junction nucleotides: 10. This CDR3 comprises 16 residues. The germline V gene encodes CDR1 MNHEY and CDR2 SVGAGI. Written as DNA, the CDR3 is TGTGCCAGCAGTTACCGTCTAGCGGGGGTGGTCGGTGAGCAGTTCTTC. Translated, it gives CASSYRLAGVVGEQFF.

V is TRBV12-5 and J is TRBJ2-1; 14 bases are a match to TRBD2. V lost 6 bases to trimming and J lost 8 bases; unmatched junction nucleotides: 15. This CDR3 comprises 18 residues. The germline CDR1 and CDR2 sequences are LGHNT and FRNRAP. The chain's CDR3 is CASGPTSGGAVWYDEQFF. In DNA form, the CDR3 reads TGTGCTAGTGGACCGACTAGCGGGGGGGCCGTTTGGTACGATGAGCAGTTCTTC.

The CDR3 here is CASSFVAFEKLFF. The CDR3 DNA follows: TGTGCCAGCAGCTTTGTAGCCTTTGAAAAACTGTTTTTT. V is TRBV7-2 and J is TRBJ1-4; D gene ambiguous. V was clipped by 3 bases and J by 7 bases, with 9 bases between them. CDR1 is SGHTA, CDR2 FQGNSA, per germline. The CDR3 covers 13 residues.

This rearrangement joins TRBV19 to TRBJ1-1, with TRBD1 as a possible D gene (5 bases). V gave up 7 bases and J gave up 5 bases, with 26 bases separating them. CDR1 and CDR2 from the germline V gene are LNHDA and SQIVND (reference sequence). This CDR3 spans 17 amino acids. Here the CDR3 reads CASKKSGLQGWRTEAFF. The CDR3 nucleotides are TGTGCCAGTAAAAAAAGTGGGCTGCAGGGTTGGAGAACTGAAGCTTTCTTT. The whole variable domain, filled in from reference TRBV19 and TRBJ1-1, reads DGGITQSPKYLFRKEGQNVTLSCEQNLNHDAMYWYRQDPGQGLRLIYYSQIVNDFQKGDIAEGYSVSREKKESFPLTVTSAQKNPTAFYLCASKKSGLQGWRTEAFFGQGTRLTVV.

The chain links TRBV19 to TRBJ2-2, with 7 bases fitting TRBD1. In germline, CDR1 is LNHDA, CDR2 SQIVND (reference sequence). CDR3 length equals 14 residues. V shed 6 bases and J 5 bases; nucleotides not matched to a gene: 6. The CDR3 sequence: CASRDRVVTGELFF. Written as DNA, the CDR3 is TGTGCCAGTAGAGACAGGGTGGTTACCGGGGAGCTGTTTTTT.

The gene calls are TRBV7-2 and TRBJ2-1; TRBD2 matches 9 bases. Germline V lookup: CDR1 SGHTA, CDR2 FQGNSA. V dropped 4 bases and J dropped 9; count of bases not matched to a gene: 13. The CDR3 totals 16 residues. The DNA of the CDR3 is TGTGCCAGCAGCTCCCCTGAGGGGCGGGGGGGCGGTGAGCAGTTCTTC. Its protein is CASSSPEGRGGGEQFF.

The V and J genes are TRBV5-1 and TRBJ2-3; 8 bases fit TRBD2. The CDR3 contains 15 residues. V lost 4 bases and J lost 4; bases outside the gene matches: 8. Germline V gives CDR1 SGHRS, CDR2 YFSETQ. The CDR3 protein is CASSPGGRAADTQYF. The CDR3 DNA is TGCGCCAGCAGCCCGGGGGGGAGGGCGGCAGATACGCAGTATTTT.

In its sample, this clone was seen once. This CDR3 is CASLSSKAVTDGYTF. In nucleotides, the CDR3 is TGTGCCAGTTTATCCTCCAAGGCGGTGACGGATGGCTACACCTTC. The chain combines TRBV6-5 with TRBJ1-2; D remains ambiguous. The CDR3 has 15 residues. Germline V gene sequence: CDR1 MNHEY, CDR2 SVGAGI. Trimming cost V 9 bases and J 6 bases, with 23 bases left between them.

The chain links TRBV6-2 or TRBV6-3 to TRBJ2-1, with D possibly TRBD1 on 6 matching bases. The ends were cut back, 7 bases at V and 6 bases at J, with 22 bases in the middle. The germline CDR1 and CDR2 sequences are MNHEY and SVGEGT. This CDR3 has 16 amino acids. In DNA form, the CDR3 reads TGTGCCAGCATCCCAGTAGGGGGAGTTAGGGGCAATGAGCAGTTCTTC. Translating it yields CASIPVGGVRGNEQFF.

The chain recombines TRBV11-3 with TRBJ1-1; maybe TRBD1 (5 bases). Germline V gene lookup returns CDR1 SGHNT and CDR2 YENEEA. The germline V and J ends were trimmed by 5 bases and 1 base, with 11 bases remaining between them. There are 14 residues in the CDR3. The CDR3: CASSTRGSNTEAFF. In DNA form, the CDR3 reads TGTGCCAGCAGCACTCGGGGGTCGAACACTGAAGCTTTCTTT. The entire variable domain, with the rest obtained from reference TRBV11-3 and TRBJ1-1, is as follows: EAGVVQSPRYKIIEKKQPVAFWCNPISGHNTLYWYLQNLGQGPELLIRYENEEAVDDSQLPKDRFSAERLKGVDSTLKIQPAELGDSAVYLCASSTRGSNTEAFFGQGTRLTVV.

The chain has TRBV7-7 and TRBJ1-6, with a tentative D call TRBD1 (6 bases). The CDR3 has 14 amino acids. Trimming shortened V by 5 bases and J by 5 bases, and 10 bases separated the two germline ends. The V gene's germline CDR1 is SSHAT and CDR2 FNYEAQ (reference sequence). CDR3 loop: CASSLGQDNSPLHF. The DNA for the CDR3 is TGTGCCAGCAGCCTGGGACAAGATAATTCACCCCTCCACTTT.

The V gene is TRBV29-1, the J gene TRBJ1-1; no clear D. This CDR3 contains 15 residues. The germline V gene encodes CDR1 SQVTM and CDR2 ANQGSEA. Trimming shortened V by 3 bases and J by 0 bases, and 14 bases separated the two germline ends. The chain's CDR3 is CSVEARLNLNTEAFF. For the CDR3, the DNA is TGCAGCGTTGAGGCAAGGCTAAATTTGAACACTGAAGCTTTCTTT.

The rearrangement links TRBV13 to TRBJ2-3; 8 bases map to TRBD2. V lost 3 bases, J lost 5 bases, and 7 bases stayed unmatched. The germline V gene has CDR1 PRHDT and CDR2 FYEKMQ (reference sequence). This CDR3 has 15 amino acids. The CDR3 here is CASSFPSGSQDTQYF. The CDR3 nucleotides are TGTGCCAGCAGCTTTCCCAGCGGGAGTCAAGATACGCAGTATTTT. The whole variable domain, remainder taken from reference TRBV13 and TRBJ2-3, is AAGVIQSPRHLIKEKRETATLKCYPIPRHDTVYWYQQGPGQDPQFLISFYEKMQSDKGSIPDRFSAQQFSDYHSELNMSSLELGDSALYFCASSFPSGSQDTQYFGPGTRLTVL.

The rearrangement links TRBV27 to TRBJ2-2; 7 nucleotides align to TRBD1. CDR3 length: 16 amino acids. J was trimmed by 4 bases and V by 0 bases; bases with no gene match: 5. Germline CDR1 reads MNHEY; CDR2 reads SMNVEV (reference sequence). CDR3 in amino acids: CASSLSTGVGTGELFF. The CDR3, as DNA: TGTGCCAGCAGTTTATCAACAGGGGTCGGCACCGGGGAGCTGTTTTTT.